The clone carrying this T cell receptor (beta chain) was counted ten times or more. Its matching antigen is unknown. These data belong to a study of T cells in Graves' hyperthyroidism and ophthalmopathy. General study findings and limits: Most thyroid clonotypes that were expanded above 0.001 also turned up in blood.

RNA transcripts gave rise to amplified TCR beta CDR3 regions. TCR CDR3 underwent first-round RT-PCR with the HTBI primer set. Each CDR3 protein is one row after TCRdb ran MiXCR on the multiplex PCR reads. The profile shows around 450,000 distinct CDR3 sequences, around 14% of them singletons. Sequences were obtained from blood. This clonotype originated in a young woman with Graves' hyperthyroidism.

This CDR3 reads CALTTRRGTTNEKLFF. In DNA form, the CDR3 reads TGTGCCTTGACGACCAGGAGGGGCACAACTAATGAAAAACTGTTTTTT. This chain links TRBV30 with TRBJ1-4; D perhaps matches TRBD1 (5 bases). The CDR3 has 16 amino acids. The germline gives CDR1 GTSNPN, CDR2 SVGIG (reference sequence). The ends were cut back, 7 bases at V and 0 bases at J, with 18 bases in the middle. Filled out from reference TRBV30 and TRBJ1-4, the complete variable domain reads SQTIHQWPATLVQPVGSPLSLECTVEGTSNPNLYWYRQAAGRGLQLLFYSVGIGQISSEVPQNLSASRPQDRQFILSSKKLLLSDSGFYLCALTTRRGTTNEKLFFGSGTQLSVL.